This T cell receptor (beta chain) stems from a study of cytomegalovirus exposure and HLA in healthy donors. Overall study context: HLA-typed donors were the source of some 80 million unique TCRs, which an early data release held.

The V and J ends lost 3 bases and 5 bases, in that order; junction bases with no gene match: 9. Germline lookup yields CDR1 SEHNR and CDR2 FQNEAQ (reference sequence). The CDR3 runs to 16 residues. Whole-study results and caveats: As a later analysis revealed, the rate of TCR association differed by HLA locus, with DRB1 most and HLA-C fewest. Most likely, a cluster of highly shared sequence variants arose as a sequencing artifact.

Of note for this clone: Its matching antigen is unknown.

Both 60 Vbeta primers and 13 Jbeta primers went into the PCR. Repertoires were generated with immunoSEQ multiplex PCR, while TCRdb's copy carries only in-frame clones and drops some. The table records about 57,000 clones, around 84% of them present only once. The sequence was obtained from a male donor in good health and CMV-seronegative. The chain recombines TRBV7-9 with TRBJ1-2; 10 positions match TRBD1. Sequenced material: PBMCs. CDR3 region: CASSFNGDRGLYGYTF. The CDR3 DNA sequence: TGTGCCAGCAGCTTTAACGGAGACAGGGGGCTTTATGGCTACACCTTC.